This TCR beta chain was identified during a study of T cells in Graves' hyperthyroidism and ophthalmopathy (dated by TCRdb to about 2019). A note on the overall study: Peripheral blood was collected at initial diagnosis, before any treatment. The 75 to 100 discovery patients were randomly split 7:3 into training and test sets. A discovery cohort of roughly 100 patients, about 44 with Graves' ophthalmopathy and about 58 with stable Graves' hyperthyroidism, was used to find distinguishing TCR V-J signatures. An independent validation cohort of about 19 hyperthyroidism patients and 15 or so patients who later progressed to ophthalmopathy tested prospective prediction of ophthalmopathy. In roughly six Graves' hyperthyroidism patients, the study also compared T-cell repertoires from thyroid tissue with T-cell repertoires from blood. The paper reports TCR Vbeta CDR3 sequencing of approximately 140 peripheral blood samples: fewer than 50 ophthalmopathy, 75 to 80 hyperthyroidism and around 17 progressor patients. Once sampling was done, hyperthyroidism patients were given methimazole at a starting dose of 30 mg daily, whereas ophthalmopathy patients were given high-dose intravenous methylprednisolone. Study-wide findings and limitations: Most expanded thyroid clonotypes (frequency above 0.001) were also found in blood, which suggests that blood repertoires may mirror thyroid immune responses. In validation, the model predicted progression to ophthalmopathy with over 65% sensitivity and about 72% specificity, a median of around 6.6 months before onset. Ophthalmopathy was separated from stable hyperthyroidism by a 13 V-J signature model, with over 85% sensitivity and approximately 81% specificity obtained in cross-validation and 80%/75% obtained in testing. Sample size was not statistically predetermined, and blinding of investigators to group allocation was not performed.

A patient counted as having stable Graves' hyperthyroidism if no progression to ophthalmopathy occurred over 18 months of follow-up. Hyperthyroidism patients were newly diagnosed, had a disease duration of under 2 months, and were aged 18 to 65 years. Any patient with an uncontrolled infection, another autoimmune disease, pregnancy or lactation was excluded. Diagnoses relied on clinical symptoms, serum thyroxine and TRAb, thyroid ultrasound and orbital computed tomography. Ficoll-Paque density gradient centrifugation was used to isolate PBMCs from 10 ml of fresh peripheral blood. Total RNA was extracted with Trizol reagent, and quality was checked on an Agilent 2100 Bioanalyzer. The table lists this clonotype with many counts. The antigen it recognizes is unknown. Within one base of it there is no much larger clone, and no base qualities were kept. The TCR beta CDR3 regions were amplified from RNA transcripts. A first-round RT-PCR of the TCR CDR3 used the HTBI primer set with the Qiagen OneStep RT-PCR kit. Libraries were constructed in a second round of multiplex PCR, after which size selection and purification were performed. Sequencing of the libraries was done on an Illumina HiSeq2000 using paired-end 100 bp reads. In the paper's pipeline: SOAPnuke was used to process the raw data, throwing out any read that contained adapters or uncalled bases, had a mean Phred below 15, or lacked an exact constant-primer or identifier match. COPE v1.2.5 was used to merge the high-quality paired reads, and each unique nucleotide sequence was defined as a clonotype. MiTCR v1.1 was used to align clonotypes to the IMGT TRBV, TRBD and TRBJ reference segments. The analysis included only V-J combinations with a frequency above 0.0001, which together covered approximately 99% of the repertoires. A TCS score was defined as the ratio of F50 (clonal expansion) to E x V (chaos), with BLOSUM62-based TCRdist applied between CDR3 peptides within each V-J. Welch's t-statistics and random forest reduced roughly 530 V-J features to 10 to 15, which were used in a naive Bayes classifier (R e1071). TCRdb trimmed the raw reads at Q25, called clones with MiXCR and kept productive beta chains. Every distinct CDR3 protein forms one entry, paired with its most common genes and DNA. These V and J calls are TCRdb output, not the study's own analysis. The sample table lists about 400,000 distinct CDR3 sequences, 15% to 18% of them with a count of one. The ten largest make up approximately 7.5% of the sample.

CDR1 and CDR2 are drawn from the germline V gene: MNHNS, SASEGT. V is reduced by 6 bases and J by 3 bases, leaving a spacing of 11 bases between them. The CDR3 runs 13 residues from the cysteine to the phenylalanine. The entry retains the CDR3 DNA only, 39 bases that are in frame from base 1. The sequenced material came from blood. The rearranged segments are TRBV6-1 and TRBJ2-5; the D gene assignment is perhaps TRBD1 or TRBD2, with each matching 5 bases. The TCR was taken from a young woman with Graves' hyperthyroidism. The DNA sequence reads TGTGCCAGCAGCTGGGACCGAAAAGAGACCCAGTACTTC. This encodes CASSWDRKETQYF.